This is a list of T cell receptor beta chains from one sample in a study of T cell responses to AZD1222 COVID-19 vaccine. Clones were sequenced by immunoSEQ multiplex PCR, and TCRdb holds only the in-frame ones, with some missing. The sample holds approximately 120,000 clones, around 87% seen once. Sequencing was performed on peripheral blood, taken 28 days after the second AZD1222 dose. The receptors here all came from an adult who received the AZD1222 COVID-19 vaccine. The CDR3 runs from the conserved cysteine through the conserved F or W. A D gene is named only where the DNA matches it firmly. Only part of the rows carry a size: once, few, many, or a class if the clone is expanded.

>15|TRBV13|NA|TRBD2|TRBJ2-7
TGTGCCAGCAGTTCGACTAGCGGGCCATCCTACGAGCAGTACTTC
CASSSTSGPSYEQYF
>13|TRBV5-4|NA|NA|TRBJ2-1
TGTGCCAGCAGAAAGGGTTCCTACAATGAGCAGTTCTTC
CASRKGSYNEQFF
>13|TRBV18|once|NA|TRBJ1-1
TGTGCCAGCTCACAAGGGGAAAACACTGAAGCTTTCTTT
CASSQGENTEAFF
>15|TRBV10-2|NA|NA|TRBJ1-6
TGCGCCAGCAGTGAGTTAAGGTCAGCAAATTCACCCCTCCACTTT
CASSELRSANSPLHF
>15|TRBV4-3|NA|NA|TRBJ2-3
TGCGCCAGCAGCCAAGGGGGGACTGTAGCAGATACGCAGTATTTT
CASSQGGTVADTQYF
>15|TRBV3-1/TRBV3-2|few|TRBD2|TRBJ2-2
TGTGCCAGCAGCTTCGGGACTACGAACACCGGGGAGCTGTTTTTT
CASSFGTTNTGELFF
>17|TRBV9|few|TRBD2|TRBJ2-2
TGTGCCAGCAGCCCATCAGCGGGGGGGTCGGGCACCGGGGAGCTGTTTTTT
CASSPSAGGSGTGELFF
>16|TRBV5-5|NA|NA|TRBJ2-1
TGTGCCAGCAGCCCCAGTCCAGCCACCATCTCCAATGAGCAGTTCTTC
CASSPSPATISNEQFF
>13|TRBV14|NA|NA|TRBJ1-6
TGTGCCAGCAGCCCGTCCTTGAATTCACCCCTCCACTTT
CASSPSLNSPLHF
>14|TRBV27|NA|NA|TRBJ2-2
TGTGCCAGCAGCCATGGCACTTGGCGCGGGGAGCTGTTTTTT
CASSHGTWRGELFF
>14|TRBV18|NA|NA|TRBJ2-2
TGTGCCAGCTCTCTGGACAGGAACACCGGGGAGCTGTTTTTT
CASSLDRNTGELFF
>13|TRBV29-1|once|NA|TRBJ1-2
TGCAGCGTTGAACACAGGGAAATCTATGGCTACACCTTC
CSVEHREIYGYTF
>15|TRBV28|NA|TRBD1|TRBJ1-1
TGTGCCAGCAGTTTGATCCGGCAGGGGGGAACTGAAGCTTTCTTT
CASSLIRQGGTEAFF
>14|TRBV14|once|NA|TRBJ1-1
TGTGCCAGCAGCCAAGAGATGGGTTTCACTGAAGCTTTCTTT
CASSQEMGFTEAFF
>14|TRBV5-6|once|NA|TRBJ2-7
TGTGCCAGCAGCTTGGGTCGGGGCCTCTACGAGCAGTACTTC
CASSLGRGLYEQYF
>12|TRBV12-3/TRBV12-4|NA|NA|TRBJ1-4
TGTGCCAGCAGTACCCAGGGGGAAAAACTGTTTTTT
CASSTQGEKLFF
>14|TRBV6-5|NA|TRBD2|TRBJ2-2
TGTGCCACCAAGCGGGGGGGGAACACCGGGGAGCTGTTTTTT
CATKRGGNTGELFF
>15|TRBV4-1|NA|NA|TRBJ1-3
TGCGCCAGCAGCCAAGTTAAGGGACAAGGAAACACCATATATTTT
CASSQVKGQGNTIYF
>15|TRBV5-6|NA|TRBD1|TRBJ1-5
TGTGCCAGCAGCGCGGACAGGGTGAGCAATCAGCCCCAGCATTTT
CASSADRVSNQPQHF
>14|TRBV7-9|NA|TRBD1|TRBJ2-7
TGTGCCAGCAGCTTACGGGACAGGTCCTACGAGCAGTACTTC
CASSLRDRSYEQYF
>14|TRBV6-4|NA|TRBD2|TRBJ2-3
TGTGCCAGCAAGGAGCGGGAGGACACAGATACGCAGTATTTT
CASKEREDTDTQYF
>14|TRBV9|NA|NA|TRBJ1-3
TGTGCCAGCAGCCCTGGCGGCTCTGGAAACACCATATATTTT
CASSPGGSGNTIYF
>14|TRBV27|NA|NA|TRBJ2-7
TGTGCCAGCAGTTTGATTGCCGACTCCTACGAGCAGTACTTC
CASSLIADSYEQYF
>16|TRBV6-5|NA|NA|TRBJ1-1
TGTGCCAGCAGTTACTCGATACCCAGGGTTCGTTCGGAAGCTTTCTTT
CASSYSIPRVRSEAFF
>12|TRBV19|NA|NA|TRBJ1-2
TGTGCCAGTGCAACCGGGGGAGGAGGCTACACCTTC
CASATGGGGYTF
>15|TRBV18|NA|TRBD1|TRBJ2-7
TGTGCCAGCTCACACGGGACAGCGCTCTCCTACGAGCAGTACTTC
CASSHGTALSYEQYF
>15|TRBV27|NA|NA|TRBJ1-2
TGTGCCAGCAGTTTCAGCGGCAGAGTAAACTATGGCTACACCTTC
CASSFSGRVNYGYTF
>17|TRBV10-3|once|TRBD2|TRBJ2-1
TGTGCCATCAGTGGACTACACAAGAGCGGGAGGGGCAATGAGCAGTTCTTC
CAISGLHKSGRGNEQFF
>13|TRBV18|NA|TRBD1|TRBJ1-2
TGTGCCAGCTCCCCAAATGACAGGGTTGGCTACACCTTC
CASSPNDRVGYTF
>15|TRBV19|NA|TRBD2|TRBJ2-3
TGTGCCAGTAGTATAGGGGGTAGCGGGCTAGATACGCAGTATTTT
CASSIGGSGLDTQYF
>15|TRBV28|NA|NA|TRBJ1-5
TGTGCCAGCAGTTTATACGGGTCCAGGGACCGGCCCCAGCATTTT
CASSLYGSRDRPQHF
>13|TRBV7-3|NA|NA|TRBJ1-1
TGTGCCAGCAGCTGGGGCGTACCAGGGGAAGCTTTCTTT
CASSWGVPGEAFF
>14|TRBV28|NA|NA|TRBJ1-2
TGTGCCAGCAGTCCAACCGGACAGAACTATGGCTACACCTTC
CASSPTGQNYGYTF
>14|TRBV7-9|NA|NA|TRBJ1-5
TGTGCCAGCAGCTCCCCTTCGAGCAATCAGCCCCAGCATTTT
CASSSPSSNQPQHF
>15|TRBV11-2|NA|NA|TRBJ1-3
TGTGCCAGCAGCTTACTGGGGGTTACTGGAAACACCATATATTTT
CASSLLGVTGNTIYF
>14|TRBV7-2|once|NA|TRBJ2-1
TGTGCCAGCAGCCAAGCTCTCCTCAAGAATGAGCAGTTCTTC
CASSQALLKNEQFF
>17|TRBV27|NA|TRBD1|TRBJ2-5
TGTGCCAGCAGTTTATCTAGGACAGGGGCCCCCCAAGAGACCCAGTACTTC
CASSLSRTGAPQETQYF
>18|TRBV4-3|NA|NA|TRBJ1-5
TGCGCCAGCAGCCAAGATTTAGGGGAGGGGCTTGTCAATCAGCCCCAGCATTTT
CASSQDLGEGLVNQPQHF
>17|TRBV6-2/TRBV6-3|NA|NA|TRBJ2-5
TGTGCCAGCAGTTGGGGAAGGACAGATAAAAGAAAAGAGACCCAGTACTTC
CASSWGRTDKRKETQYF
>14|TRBV9|NA|NA|TRBJ1-1
TGTGCCAGCAGCCGACATCTGACCAACACTGAAGCTTTCTTT
CASSRHLTNTEAFF
>17|TRBV6-1|once|NA|TRBJ1-2
TGTGCCAGCAGTGAAGATCCCCAGGGTTTAAGGAACTATGGCTACACCTTC
CASSEDPQGLRNYGYTF
>14|TRBV3-1/TRBV3-2|NA|NA|TRBJ1-2
TGTGCCAGCAGCCAAGATCTACATTTTACCGGCTACACCTTC
CASSQDLHFTGYTF
>14|TRBV7-3|NA|NA|TRBJ2-3
TGTGCCAGCAGCTTAACCCCAGAGTCGCGTACGCAGTATTTT
CASSLTPESRTQYF
>15|TRBV28|NA|TRBD1|TRBJ2-5
TGTGCCAGCAGCCGCAGGGGGACAGGAATAGAGACCCAGTACTTC
CASSRRGTGIETQYF
>14|TRBV3-1/TRBV3-2|NA|NA|TRBJ2-1
TGTGCCAGCAGCCATCCACAGGGGGGGGGAGAGCAGTTCTTC
CASSHPQGGGEQFF
>15|TRBV5-1|NA|TRBD2|TRBJ2-1
TGCGCCAGTACTAGGCGGGAGGGCCCCTACAATGAGCAGTTCTTC
CASTRREGPYNEQFF
>13|TRBV7-8|NA|TRBD1|TRBJ1-1
TGTGCCAGCAGCTTCACAGGGGGCGGTGAAGCTTTCTTT
CASSFTGGGEAFF
>11|TRBV30|NA|NA|TRBJ1-2
TGTGCCTCAAAGGTGGACTATGGCTACACCTTC
CASKVDYGYTF
>17|TRBV11-2|NA|TRBD2|TRBJ2-7
TGTGCCAGCAGCCTGAGGACTAGCGGGGTCAGCTCCTACGAGCAGTACTTC
CASSLRTSGVSSYEQYF
>15|TRBV6-5|NA|TRBD2|TRBJ2-3
TGTGCCAGCCGGCTGACTAGCGGGGGCACAGATACGCAGTATTTT
CASRLTSGGTDTQYF
>15|TRBV7-8|NA|NA|TRBJ2-7
TGTGCCAGCAGCTTCGGTGGTAGTGGCTCCTACGAGCAGTACTTC
CASSFGGSGSYEQYF
>14|TRBV28|NA|NA|TRBJ2-2
TGTGCCAGCAGTTTGGGTCAGGGGACCGGGGAGCTGTTTTTT
CASSLGQGTGELFF
>14|TRBV6-1|NA|NA|TRBJ1-2
TGTGCCAGCAGTCAACCCCGGGACCAAGGGGGCTACACCTTC
CASSQPRDQGGYTF
>14|TRBV19|NA|NA|TRBJ1-2
TGTGCCAGTAGACCCGGAGGGACGCAATATGGCTACACCTTC
CASRPGGTQYGYTF
>15|TRBV6-2/TRBV6-3|NA|TRBD2|TRBJ2-5
TGTGCCAGCAGTCCGAGCGGGGGGATCACAGAGACCCAGTACTTC
CASSPSGGITETQYF
>14|TRBV9|NA|NA|TRBJ2-2
TGTGCCAGCAGCGTAGTAGGTGACACCGGGGAGCTGTTTTTT
CASSVVGDTGELFF
>12|TRBV7-9|once|NA|TRBJ1-2
TGTGCCAGCAGCCGGGTAGTCTATGGCTACACCTTC
CASSRVVYGYTF
>13|TRBV9|NA|NA|TRBJ2-5
TGTGCCAGCAGCGTAGTCTGGGGGGAGACCCAGTACTTC
CASSVVWGETQYF
>14|TRBV30|NA|NA|TRBJ1-1
TGTGCCTGGAGTGTAAGGCAGATATACACTGAAGCTTTCTTT
CAWSVRQIYTEAFF